The rows below give T cell receptor beta chains drawn from one sample of a study of T cells expressing NK-cell markers. From the 5' RACE reads, TCRdb lists one entry per CDR3 protein and no DNA. The sample data list 300,000 or so distinct CDR3 sequences. Sequencing was carried out using blood T cells: a sorted CD56 or NKG2C T cell subset, CD4+ or CD8+ T cells, or bulk PBMC T cells (not recorded which). These receptors originate from a woman aged 18 to 75 in good health. Both conserved end residues are part of each CDR3. The order of the fields is J gene, V gene, CDR3 length, CDR3 protein.

TRBJ1-5 | TRBV20-1 | 14 | CSAPLGGPRQPQHF
TRBJ1-6 | TRBV30 | 12 | CASSPAITPLHF
TRBJ1-1 | TRBV29-1 | 13 | CSVGMGRWTEAFF
TRBJ1-3 | TRBV3-1 | 15 | CASSHGTHSGNTIYF
TRBJ2-1 | TRBV12-3/TRBV12-4 | 16 | CASSWASGTTNNEQFF
TRBJ1-2 | TRBV28 | 14 | CASTRTGGNYGYTF
TRBJ2-4 | TRBV3-1 | 15 | CASSPGTTGAGIQYF
TRBJ2-3 | TRBV20-1 | 12 | CSAQGSTDTQYF
TRBJ2-2 | TRBV5-1 | 16 | CASSPQGAPSTGELFF
TRBJ1-1 | TRBV20-1 | 16 | CSARGVGGRMNTEAFF
TRBJ1-4 | TRBV12-3/TRBV12-4 | 14 | CASSAGTQGEKLFF
TRBJ2-7 | TRBV29-1 | 11 | CSAGQFYEQYF
TRBJ2-5 | TRBV9 | 13 | CASSVTGQETQYF
TRBJ2-2 | TRBV6-1 | 16 | CASTRGGLINTGELFF
TRBJ1-5 | TRBV20-1 | 18 | CSTRYSVAGGPPDQPQHF
TRBJ2-1 | TRBV27 | 15 | CASQGAGGTYNEQFF
TRBJ1-1 | TRBV6-5 | 15 | CASSYVAGAPSEAFF
TRBJ2-7 | TRBV9 | 15 | CASSVGRTGAYEQYF
TRBJ1-5 | TRBV20-1 | 15 | CSARVETGKNQPQHF
TRBJ2-7 | TRBV20-1 | 12 | CSARRRSYEQYF
TRBJ2-1 | TRBV9 | 16 | CASSPPSGGRGMGQFF
TRBJ2-5 | TRBV20-1 | 13 | CSAREPGPETQYF
TRBJ1-4 | TRBV7-8 | 15 | CASSPGQELGEKLFF
TRBJ2-1 | TRBV20-1 | 15 | CSAPRSERGYNEQFF
TRBJ2-2 | TRBV20-1 | 17 | CSARDQRVASNTGELFF
TRBJ2-3 | TRBV7-2 | 13 | CASSLVNTDTQYF
TRBJ1-1 | TRBV14 | 15 | CASSQLEGAGTEAFF
TRBJ2-2 | TRBV11-2 | 12 | CASRLDTGELFF
TRBJ1-5 | TRBV20-1 | 17 | CSARPRGGPMKNQPQHF
TRBJ2-1 | TRBV7-7 | 13 | CASSWDLSNEQFF
TRBJ2-5 | TRBV12-3/TRBV12-4 | 15 | CASSLISGLGETQYF
TRBJ2-7 | TRBV20-1 | 12 | CSAFRETYEQYF
TRBJ2-5 | TRBV2 | 14 | CASSELLGGETQYF
TRBJ1-5 | TRBV7-2 | 15 | CASSLRGQVNQPQHF
TRBJ2-3 | TRBV6-2/TRBV6-3 | 14 | CASSSSVAQGTQYF
TRBJ2-3 | TRBV4-3 | 16 | CASSQDLKYRTDTQYF
TRBJ1-6 | TRBV7-3 | 15 | CASSSTGQGNSPLHF
TRBJ1-1 | TRBV7-2 | 14 | CASSLVARGTEAFF
TRBJ2-7 | TRBV20-1 | 14 | CSAPGLALSYEQYF
TRBJ2-7 | TRBV5-4 | 13 | CASSKDTYYEQYF
TRBJ2-2 | TRBV15 | 14 | CATSRDPFTGELFF
TRBJ2-1 | TRBV14 | 17 | CASSQHTSGGAYNEQFF
TRBJ1-6 | TRBV7-6 | 20 | CASSLKSRPNENSYNSPLHF
TRBJ2-1 | TRBV2 | 14 | CASSYSLTWGEQFF
TRBJ1-2 | TRBV5-1 | 16 | CASSVGGQGRNYGYTF
TRBJ2-1 | TRBV6-5 | 16 | CASSYSRLAGLSEQFF
TRBJ2-2 | TRBV5-1 | 13 | CASWTTNTGELFF
TRBJ2-7 | TRBV20-1 | 15 | CSARERTTLTYEQYF
TRBJ2-1 | TRBV7-7 | 17 | CASSPSPGAHIYNEQFF
TRBJ2-3 | TRBV20-1 | 12 | CSARISTDTQYF